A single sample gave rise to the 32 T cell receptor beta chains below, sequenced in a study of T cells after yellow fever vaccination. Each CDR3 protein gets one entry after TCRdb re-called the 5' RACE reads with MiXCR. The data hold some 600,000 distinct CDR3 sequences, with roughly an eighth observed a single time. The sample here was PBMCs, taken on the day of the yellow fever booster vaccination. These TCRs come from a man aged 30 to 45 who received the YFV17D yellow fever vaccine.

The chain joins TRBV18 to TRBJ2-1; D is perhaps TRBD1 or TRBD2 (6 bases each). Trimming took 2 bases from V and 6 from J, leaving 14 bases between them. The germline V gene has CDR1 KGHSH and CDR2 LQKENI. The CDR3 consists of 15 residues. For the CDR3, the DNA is TGTGCCAGCTCACCAATCGAACAGGGAGGCAATGAGCAGTTCTTC. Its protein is CASSPIEQGGNEQFF.

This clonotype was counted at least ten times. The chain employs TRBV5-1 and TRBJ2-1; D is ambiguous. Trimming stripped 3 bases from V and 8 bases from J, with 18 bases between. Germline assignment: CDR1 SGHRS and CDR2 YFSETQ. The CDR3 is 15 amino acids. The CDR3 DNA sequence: TGCGCCAGCAGCTCGGCCGGAATCCCTTTGGATGAGCAGTTCTTC. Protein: CASSSAGIPLDEQFF.

CDR3 sequence (DNA): TGCAGTGCTAGAGAGGCAGGCGCAAATGAGCAGTTCTTC. Amino acids: CSAREAGANEQFF. This chain connects TRBV20-1 to TRBJ2-1; D ambiguous. Germline V gives CDR1 DFQATT, CDR2 SNEGSKA (reference sequence). The CDR3 is 13 amino acids. V lost 0 bases, J lost 7 bases, and 10 bases lay in between.

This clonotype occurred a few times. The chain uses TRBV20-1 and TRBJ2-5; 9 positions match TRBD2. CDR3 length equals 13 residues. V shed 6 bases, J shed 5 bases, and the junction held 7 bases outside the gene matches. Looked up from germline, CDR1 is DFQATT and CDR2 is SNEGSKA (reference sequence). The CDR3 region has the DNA TGCAGTGCCCTCGGCGGGGGGGGCGAGACCCAGTACTTC. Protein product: CSALGGGGETQYF.

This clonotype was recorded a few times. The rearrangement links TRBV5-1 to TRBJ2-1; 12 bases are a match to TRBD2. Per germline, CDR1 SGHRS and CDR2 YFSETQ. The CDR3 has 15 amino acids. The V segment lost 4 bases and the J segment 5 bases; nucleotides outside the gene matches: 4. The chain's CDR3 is CASSNGLAGNNEQFF. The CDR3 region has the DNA TGCGCCAGCAGCAATGGACTAGCGGGAAACAATGAGCAGTTCTTC.

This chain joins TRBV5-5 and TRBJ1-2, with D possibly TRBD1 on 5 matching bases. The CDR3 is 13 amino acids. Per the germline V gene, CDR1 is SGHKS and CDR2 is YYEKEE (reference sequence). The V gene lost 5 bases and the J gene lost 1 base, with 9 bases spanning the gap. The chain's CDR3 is CASRYQGNYGYTF. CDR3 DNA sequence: TGTGCCAGCAGATATCAGGGTAACTATGGCTACACCTTC.

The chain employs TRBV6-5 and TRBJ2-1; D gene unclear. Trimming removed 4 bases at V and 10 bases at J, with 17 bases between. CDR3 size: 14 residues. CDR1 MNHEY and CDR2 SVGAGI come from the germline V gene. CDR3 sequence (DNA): TGTGCCAGCAGTTCTCCCCTCGGGCCTTCGGAGCAGTTCTTC. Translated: CASSSPLGPSEQFF.

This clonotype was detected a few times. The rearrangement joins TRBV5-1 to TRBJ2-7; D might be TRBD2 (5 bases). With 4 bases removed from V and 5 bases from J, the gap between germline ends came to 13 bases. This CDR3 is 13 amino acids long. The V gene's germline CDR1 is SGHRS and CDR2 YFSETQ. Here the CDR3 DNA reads TGCGCCAGCAGCGTACTAGTGACGGACGAGCAGTACTTC. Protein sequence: CASSVLVTDEQYF. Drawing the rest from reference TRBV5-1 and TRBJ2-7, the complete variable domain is KAGVTQTPRYLIKTRGQQVTLSCSPISGHRSVSWYQQTPGQGLQFLFEYFSETQRNKGNFPGRFSGRQFSNSRSEMNVSTLELGDSALYLCASSVLVTDEQYFGPGTRLTVT.

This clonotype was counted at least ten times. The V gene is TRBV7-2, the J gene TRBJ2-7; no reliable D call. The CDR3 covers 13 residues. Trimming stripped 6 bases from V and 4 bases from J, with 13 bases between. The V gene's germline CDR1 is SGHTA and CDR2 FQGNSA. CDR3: CASRAPAAYEQYF. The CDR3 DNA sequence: TGTGCCAGCAGGGCCCCCGCGGCGTACGAGCAGTACTTC.

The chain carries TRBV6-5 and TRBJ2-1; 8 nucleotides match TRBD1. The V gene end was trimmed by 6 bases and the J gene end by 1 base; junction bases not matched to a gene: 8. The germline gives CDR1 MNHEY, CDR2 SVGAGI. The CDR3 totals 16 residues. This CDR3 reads CASRLQGVGSYNEQFF. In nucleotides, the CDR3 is TGTGCCAGCAGGTTACAGGGGGTCGGTTCCTACAATGAGCAGTTCTTC.

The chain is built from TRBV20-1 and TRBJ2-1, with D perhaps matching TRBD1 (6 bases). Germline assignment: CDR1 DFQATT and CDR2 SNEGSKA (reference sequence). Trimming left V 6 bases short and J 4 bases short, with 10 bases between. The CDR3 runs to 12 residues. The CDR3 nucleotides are TGCAGTGCAGAGGGGACATACAATGAGCAGTTCTTC. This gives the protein CSAEGTYNEQFF.

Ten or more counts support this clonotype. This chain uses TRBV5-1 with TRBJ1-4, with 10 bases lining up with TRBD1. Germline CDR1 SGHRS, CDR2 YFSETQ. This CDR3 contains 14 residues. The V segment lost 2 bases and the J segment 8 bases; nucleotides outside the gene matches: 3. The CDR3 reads CASSFRDRGEKLFF. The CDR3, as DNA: TGCGCCAGCAGCTTTAGGGACAGGGGCGAAAAACTGTTTTTT.

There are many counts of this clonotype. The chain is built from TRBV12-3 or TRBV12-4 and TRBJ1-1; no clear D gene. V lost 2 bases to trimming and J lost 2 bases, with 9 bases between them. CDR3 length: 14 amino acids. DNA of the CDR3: TGTGCCAGCAGTTTACAGGCTACTAACACTGAAGCTTTCTTT. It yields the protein CASSLQATNTEAFF.

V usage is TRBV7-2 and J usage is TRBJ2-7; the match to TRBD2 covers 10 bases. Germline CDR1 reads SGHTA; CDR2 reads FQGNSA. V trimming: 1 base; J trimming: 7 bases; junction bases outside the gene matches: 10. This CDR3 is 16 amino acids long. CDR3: CASSLGLGLAEREQYF. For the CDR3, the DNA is TGTGCCAGCAGCTTAGGACTAGGACTAGCGGAGAGGGAGCAGTACTTC.

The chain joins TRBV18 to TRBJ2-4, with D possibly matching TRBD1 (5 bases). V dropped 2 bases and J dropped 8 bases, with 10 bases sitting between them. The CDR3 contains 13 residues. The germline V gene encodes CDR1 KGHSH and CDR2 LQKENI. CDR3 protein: CASSPEVRDIQYF. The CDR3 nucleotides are TGTGCCAGCTCACCAGAGGTCAGGGACATTCAGTACTTC.

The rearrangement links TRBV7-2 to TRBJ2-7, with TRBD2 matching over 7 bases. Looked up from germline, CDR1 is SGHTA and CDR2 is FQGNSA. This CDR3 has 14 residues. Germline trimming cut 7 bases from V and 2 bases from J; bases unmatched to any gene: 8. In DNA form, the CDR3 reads TGTGCCAGCAAAACCTCTGCGGGGGCCTACGAGCAGTACTTC. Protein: CASKTSAGAYEQYF.

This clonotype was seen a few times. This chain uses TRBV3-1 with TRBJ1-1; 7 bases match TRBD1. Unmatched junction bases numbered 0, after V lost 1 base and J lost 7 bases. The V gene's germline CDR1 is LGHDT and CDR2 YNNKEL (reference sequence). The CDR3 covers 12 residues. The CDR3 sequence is CASSQGTGEAFF. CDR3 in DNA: TGTGCCAGCAGCCAAGGGACAGGTGAAGCTTTCTTT.

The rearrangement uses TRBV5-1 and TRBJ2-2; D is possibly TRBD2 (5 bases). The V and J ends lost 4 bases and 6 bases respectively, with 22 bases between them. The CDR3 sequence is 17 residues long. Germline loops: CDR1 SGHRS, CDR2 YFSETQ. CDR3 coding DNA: TGCGCCAGCAGCCCGCGCGGAGGTCTGGGAACGCCCGGGGAGCTGTTTTTT. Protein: CASSPRGGLGTPGELFF.

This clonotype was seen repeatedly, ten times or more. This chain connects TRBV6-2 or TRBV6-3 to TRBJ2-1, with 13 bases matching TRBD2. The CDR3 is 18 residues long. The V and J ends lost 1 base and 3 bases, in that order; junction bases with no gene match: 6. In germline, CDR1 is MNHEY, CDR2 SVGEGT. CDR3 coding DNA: TGTGCCAGCAGTTACTTACACTGGACTAGCGGGAGCTACAATGAGCAGTTCTTC. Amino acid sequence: CASSYLHWTSGSYNEQFF.

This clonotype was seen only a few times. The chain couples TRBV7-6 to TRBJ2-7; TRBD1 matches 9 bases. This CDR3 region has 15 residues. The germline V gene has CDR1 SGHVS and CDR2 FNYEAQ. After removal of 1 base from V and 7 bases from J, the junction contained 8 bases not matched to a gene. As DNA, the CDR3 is TGTGCCAGCAGCTTAGTCGGGACAGGGACCAGGGAGCAGTACTTC. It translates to CASSLVGTGTREQYF.

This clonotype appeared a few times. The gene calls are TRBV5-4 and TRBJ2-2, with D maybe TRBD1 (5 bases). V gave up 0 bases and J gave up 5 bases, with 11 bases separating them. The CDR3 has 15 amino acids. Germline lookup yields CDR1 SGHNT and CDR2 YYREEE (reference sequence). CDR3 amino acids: CASSLDGHSTGELFF. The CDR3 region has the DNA TGTGCCAGCAGCTTGGATGGACACTCTACCGGGGAGCTGTTTTTT.

As DNA, the CDR3 is TGTGCCGGGGGGGGGTGGGCCCACACTGAAGCTTTCTTT. It encodes CAGGGWAHTEAFF. The chain is built from TRBV30 and TRBJ1-1, with D possibly TRBD1 on 5 matching bases. The V gene lost 8 bases and the J gene lost 3 bases, with 16 bases spanning the gap. Germline V lookup: CDR1 GTSNPN, CDR2 SVGIG (reference sequence). This CDR3 region has 13 residues.

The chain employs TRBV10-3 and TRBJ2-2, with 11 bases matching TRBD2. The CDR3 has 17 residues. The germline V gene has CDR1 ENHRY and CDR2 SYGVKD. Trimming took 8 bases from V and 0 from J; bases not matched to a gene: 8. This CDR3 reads CAIASGLAGANTGELFF. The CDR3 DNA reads TGTGCCATCGCGTCCGGACTAGCGGGTGCGAACACCGGGGAGCTGTTTTTT.

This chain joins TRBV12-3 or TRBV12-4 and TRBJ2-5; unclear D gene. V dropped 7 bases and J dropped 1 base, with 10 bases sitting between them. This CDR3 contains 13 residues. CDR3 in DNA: TGTGCCAGCACCGCCGGGCCCCAAGAGACCCAGTACTTC. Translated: CASTAGPQETQYF.

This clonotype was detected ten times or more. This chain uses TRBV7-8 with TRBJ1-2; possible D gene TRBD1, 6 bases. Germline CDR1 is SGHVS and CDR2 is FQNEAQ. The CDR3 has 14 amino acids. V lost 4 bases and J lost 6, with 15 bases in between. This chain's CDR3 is CASSSRLGADGYTF. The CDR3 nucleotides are TGTGCCAGCAGCTCGCGTTTGGGGGCGGATGGCTACACCTTC.

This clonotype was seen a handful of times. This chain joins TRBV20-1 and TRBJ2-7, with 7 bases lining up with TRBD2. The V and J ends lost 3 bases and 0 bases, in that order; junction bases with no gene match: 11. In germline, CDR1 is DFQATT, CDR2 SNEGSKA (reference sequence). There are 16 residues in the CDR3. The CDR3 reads CSASGTTSVSSYEQYF. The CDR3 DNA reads TGCAGTGCTAGCGGCACTACTAGCGTGAGCTCCTACGAGCAGTACTTC.

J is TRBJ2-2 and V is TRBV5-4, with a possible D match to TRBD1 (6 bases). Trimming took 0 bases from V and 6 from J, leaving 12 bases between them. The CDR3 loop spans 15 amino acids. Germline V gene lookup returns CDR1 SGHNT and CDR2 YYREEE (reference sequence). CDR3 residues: CASSLEHQGPGELFF. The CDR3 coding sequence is TGTGCCAGCAGCTTGGAACACCAGGGGCCCGGGGAGCTGTTTTTT.

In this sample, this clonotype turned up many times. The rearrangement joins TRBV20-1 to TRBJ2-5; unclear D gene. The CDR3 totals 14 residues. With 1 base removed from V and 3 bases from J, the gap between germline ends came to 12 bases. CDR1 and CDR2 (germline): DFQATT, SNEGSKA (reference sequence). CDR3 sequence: CSARGGLTKETQYF. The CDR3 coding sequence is TGCAGTGCTAGAGGGGGTCTTACAAAAGAGACCCAGTACTTC.

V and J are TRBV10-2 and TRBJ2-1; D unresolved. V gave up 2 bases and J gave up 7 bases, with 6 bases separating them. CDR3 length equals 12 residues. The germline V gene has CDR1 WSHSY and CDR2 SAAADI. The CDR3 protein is CASSENWNEQFF. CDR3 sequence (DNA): TGCGCCAGCAGTGAGAACTGGAATGAGCAGTTCTTC.

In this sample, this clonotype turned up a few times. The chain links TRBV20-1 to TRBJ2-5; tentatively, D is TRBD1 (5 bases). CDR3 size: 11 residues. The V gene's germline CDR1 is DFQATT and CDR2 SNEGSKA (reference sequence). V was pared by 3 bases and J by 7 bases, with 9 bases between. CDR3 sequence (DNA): TGCAGTGCTAGTAAGGGGCCGACCCAGTACTTC. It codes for CSASKGPTQYF.

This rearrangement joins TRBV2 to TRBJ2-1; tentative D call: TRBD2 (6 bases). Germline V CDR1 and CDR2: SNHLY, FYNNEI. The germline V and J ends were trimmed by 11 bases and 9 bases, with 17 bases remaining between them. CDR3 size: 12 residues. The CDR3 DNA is TGTGCCGGCCAACAGGCGGGGCGTGAGCAGTTCTTC. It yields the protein CAGQQAGREQFF. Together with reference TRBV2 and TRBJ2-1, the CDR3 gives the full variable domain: EPEVTQTPSHQVTQMGQEVILRCVPISNHLYFYWYRQILGQKVEFLVSFYNNEISEKSEIFDDQFSVERPDGSNFTLKIRSTKLEDSAMYFCAGQQAGREQFFGPGTRLTVL.

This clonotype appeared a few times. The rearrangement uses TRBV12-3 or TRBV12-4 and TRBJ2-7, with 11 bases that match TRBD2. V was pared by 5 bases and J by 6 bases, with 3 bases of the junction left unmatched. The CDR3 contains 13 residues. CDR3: CASSPLAGGEQYF. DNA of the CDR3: TGTGCCAGCAGTCCTCTAGCGGGAGGCGAGCAGTACTTC.